What follows is one TCR beta chain and its context. Other DNA sequences of this sample code for an identical CDR3. The sample originates from a study of blood T cell repertoires in COVID-19. Study in general: The United States, Italy and Spain supplied acute and convalescent COVID-19 samples. In each case, the material was cDNA or gDNA derived from T cells, B-cell-depleted T cells, or PBMCs.

In the original analysis: How many nucleated cells were present was estimated from reference gene primer amplification. Profiling relied on immunoSEQ multiplex PCR, and the TCRdb table lists in-frame clones only, not all of them. V, J and clone size derive from that table, while D and trimming were established from the DNA sequence. Of about 150,000 clones in the sample, about 76% were seen once. V gave up 3 bases and J gave up 3 bases; unmatched junction bases: 0. Germline V gene lookup returns CDR1 MNHEY and CDR2 SMNVEV (reference sequence). This CDR3 comprises 13 residues. The source of this sequence is a woman aged 60 to 75 with active or convalescent COVID-19. Sequencing was carried out using peripheral blood. The V gene is TRBV27, the J gene TRBJ1-2; 8 bases agree with TRBD1. Here the CDR3 reads CASSLDRDYGYTF. The DNA for the CDR3 is TGTGCCAGCAGTTTGGACAGGGACTATGGCTACACCTTC.